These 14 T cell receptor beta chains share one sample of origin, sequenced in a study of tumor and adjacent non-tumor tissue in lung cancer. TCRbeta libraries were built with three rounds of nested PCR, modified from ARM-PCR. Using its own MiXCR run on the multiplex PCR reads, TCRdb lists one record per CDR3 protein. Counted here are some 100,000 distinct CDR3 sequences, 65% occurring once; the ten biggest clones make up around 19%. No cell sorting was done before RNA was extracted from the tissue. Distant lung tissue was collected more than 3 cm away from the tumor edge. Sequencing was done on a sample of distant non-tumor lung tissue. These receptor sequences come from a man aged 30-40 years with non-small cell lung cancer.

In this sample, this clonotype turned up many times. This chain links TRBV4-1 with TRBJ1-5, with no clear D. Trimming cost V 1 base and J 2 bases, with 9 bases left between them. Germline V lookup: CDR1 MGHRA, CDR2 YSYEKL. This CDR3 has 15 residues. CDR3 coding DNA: TGCGCCAGCAGCCAAGTGTGGCAGGGCAATCAGCCCCAGCATTTT. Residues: CASSQVWQGNQPQHF.

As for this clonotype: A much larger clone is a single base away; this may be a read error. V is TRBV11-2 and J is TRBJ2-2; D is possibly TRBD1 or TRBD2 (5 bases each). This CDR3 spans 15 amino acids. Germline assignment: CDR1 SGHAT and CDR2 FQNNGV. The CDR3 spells CAISLEAGRVGELFF. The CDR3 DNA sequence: TGTGCCATCAGCTTAGAGGCAGGGCGGGTCGGGGAGCTGTTTTTT. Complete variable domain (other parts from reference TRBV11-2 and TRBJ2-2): EAGVAQSPRYKIIEKRQSVAFWCNPISGHATLYWYQQILGQGPKLLIQFQNNGVVDDSQLPKDRFSAERLKGVDSTLKIQPAKLEDSAVYLCAISLEAGRVGELFFGEGSRLTVL.

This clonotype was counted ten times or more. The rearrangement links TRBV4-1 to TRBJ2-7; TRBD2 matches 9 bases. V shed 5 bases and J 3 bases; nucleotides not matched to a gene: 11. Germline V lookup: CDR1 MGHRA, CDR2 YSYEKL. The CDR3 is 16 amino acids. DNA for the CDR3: TGCGCCAGCAGCTTCCGGATCGGGACTAGCTTCTACGAGCAGTACTTC. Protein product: CASSFRIGTSFYEQYF.

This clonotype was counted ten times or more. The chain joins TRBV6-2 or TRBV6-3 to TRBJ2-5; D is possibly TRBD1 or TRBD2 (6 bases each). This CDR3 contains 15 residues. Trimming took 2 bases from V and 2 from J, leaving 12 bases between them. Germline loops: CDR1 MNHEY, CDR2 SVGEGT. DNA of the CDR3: TGTGCCAGCAGTTACGGTGGAGGGACACAAGAGACCCAGTACTTC. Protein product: CASSYGGGTQETQYF.

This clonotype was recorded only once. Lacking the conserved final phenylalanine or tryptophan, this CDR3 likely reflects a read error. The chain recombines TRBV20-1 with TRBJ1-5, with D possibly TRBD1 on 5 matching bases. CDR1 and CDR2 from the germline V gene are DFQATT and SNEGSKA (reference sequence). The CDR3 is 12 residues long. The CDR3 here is CSTSQGIQPQHL. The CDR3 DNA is TGCAGTACTAGTCAGGGAATTCAGCCCCAGCATTTA.

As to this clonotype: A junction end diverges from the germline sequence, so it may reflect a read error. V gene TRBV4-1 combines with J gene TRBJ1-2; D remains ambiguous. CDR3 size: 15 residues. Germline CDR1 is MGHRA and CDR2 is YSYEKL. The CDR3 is CACSQEVVYRGGYTF. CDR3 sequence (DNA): TGCGCCTGCAGCCAGGAAGTAGTCTACAGAGGCGGCTACACCTTC.

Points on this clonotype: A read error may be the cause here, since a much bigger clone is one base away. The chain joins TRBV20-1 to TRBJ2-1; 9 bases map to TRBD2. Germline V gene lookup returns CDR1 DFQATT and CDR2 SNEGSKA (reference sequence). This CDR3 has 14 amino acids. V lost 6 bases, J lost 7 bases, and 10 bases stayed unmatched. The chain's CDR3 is CSAPFSGSSNEQFF. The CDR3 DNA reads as TGCAGTGCCCCTTTTAGCGGGAGTTCTAATGAGCAGTTCTTC.

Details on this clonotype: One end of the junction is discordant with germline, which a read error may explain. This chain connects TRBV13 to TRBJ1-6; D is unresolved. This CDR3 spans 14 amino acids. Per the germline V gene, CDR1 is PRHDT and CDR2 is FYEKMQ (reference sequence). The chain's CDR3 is CASSPSSYNSPLYF. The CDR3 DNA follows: TGTGCCAGCAGCCCAAGCTCCTATAATTCACCCCTCTACTTC.

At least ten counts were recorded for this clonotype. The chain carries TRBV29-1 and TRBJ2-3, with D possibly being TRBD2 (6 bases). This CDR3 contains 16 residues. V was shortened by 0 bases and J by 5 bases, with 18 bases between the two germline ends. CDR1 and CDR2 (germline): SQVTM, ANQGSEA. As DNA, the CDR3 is TGCAGCGTTGAAGAGGTGGGGGGAACGGCGGGAGATACGCAGTATTTT. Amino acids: CSVEEVGGTAGDTQYF.

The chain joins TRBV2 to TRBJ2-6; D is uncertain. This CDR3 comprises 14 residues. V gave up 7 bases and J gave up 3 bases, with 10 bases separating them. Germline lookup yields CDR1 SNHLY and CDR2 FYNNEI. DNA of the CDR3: TGTGCCAGCAAGACCGCGTTTGGGGCCAACGTCCTGACTTTC. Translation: CASKTAFGANVLTF.

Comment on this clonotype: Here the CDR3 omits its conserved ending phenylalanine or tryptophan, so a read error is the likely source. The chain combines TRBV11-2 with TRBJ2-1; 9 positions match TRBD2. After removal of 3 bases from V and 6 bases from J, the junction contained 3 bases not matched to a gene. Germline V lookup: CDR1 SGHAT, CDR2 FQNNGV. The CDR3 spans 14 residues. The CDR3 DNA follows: TGTGCCAGCAGCTTCGCTAGCGGGGCCAATGAGCAGTTCCTC. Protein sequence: CASSFASGANEQFL.

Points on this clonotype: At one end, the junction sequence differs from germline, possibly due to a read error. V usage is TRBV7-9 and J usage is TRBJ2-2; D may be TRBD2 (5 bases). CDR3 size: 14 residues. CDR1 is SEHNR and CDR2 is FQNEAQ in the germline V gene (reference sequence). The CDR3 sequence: CASEGYANTGELVF. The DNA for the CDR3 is TGTGCCAGCGAGGGTTACGCGAACACCGGGGAGCTGGTTTTT.

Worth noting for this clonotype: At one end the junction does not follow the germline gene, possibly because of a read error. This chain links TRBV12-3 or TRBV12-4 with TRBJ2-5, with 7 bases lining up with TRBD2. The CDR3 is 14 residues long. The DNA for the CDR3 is TGTGCCAGCAACTTTGGAGAGCGGGGAGAGACCCACTACTTC. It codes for CASNFGERGETHYF.

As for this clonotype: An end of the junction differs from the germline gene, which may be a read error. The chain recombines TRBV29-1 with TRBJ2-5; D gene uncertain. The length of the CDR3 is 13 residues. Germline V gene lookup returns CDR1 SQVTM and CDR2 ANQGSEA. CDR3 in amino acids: CSARWGNQETHYF. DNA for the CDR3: TGCAGCGCACGTTGGGGTAACCAAGAGACCCACTACTTC.